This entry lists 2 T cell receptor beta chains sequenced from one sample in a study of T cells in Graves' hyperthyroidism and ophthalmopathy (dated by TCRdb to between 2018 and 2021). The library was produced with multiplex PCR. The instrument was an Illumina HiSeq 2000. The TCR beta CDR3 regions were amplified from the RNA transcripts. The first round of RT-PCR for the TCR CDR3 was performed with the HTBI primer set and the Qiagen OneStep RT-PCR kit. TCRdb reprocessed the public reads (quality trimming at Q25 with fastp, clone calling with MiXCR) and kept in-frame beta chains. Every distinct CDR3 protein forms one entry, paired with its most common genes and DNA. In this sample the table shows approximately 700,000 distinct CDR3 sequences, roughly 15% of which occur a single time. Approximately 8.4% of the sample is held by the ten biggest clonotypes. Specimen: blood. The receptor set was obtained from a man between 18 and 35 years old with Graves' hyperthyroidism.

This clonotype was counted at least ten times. The CDR3 nucleotides are TGTGCCAGCAGCTTGCGGCGACAGAACACAGATACGCAGTATTTT. Translating gives CASSLRRQNTDTQYF. This chain joins TRBV5-8 and TRBJ2-3; D is perhaps TRBD1 (5 bases). Trimming pared 1 base from V and 2 bases from J, leaving 11 bases between. CDR3 length equals 15 residues. Germline-derived CDR1 and CDR2 are SGHTS and YDEGEE.

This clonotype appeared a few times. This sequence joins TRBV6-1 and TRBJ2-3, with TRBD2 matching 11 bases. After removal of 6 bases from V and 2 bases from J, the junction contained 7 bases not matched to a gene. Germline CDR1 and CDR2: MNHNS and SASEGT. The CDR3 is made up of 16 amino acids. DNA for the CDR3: TGTGCCAGCAGGCATAGCGGGAGGGCCCCCACAGATACGCAGTATTTT. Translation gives CASRHSGRAPTDTQYF.